This T cell receptor beta chain originates from a study of PD-1 blockade in classical Hodgkin lymphoma. Germline values: CDR1 SNHLY, CDR2 FYNNEI. This CDR3 contains 10 residues. V lost 8 bases to trimming and J lost 7 bases, with 8 bases between them. Regarding time point: newly diagnosed, previously untreated cHL patient sample. The method was immunoSEQ multiplex PCR; TCRdb's version includes in-frame clones alone and lacks a portion of them. This table has tens of thousands of clones, roughly 94% appearing once. Sequenced material: peripheral blood mononuclear cells (PBMCs). This rearrangement joins TRBV2 to TRBJ1-1; D is ambiguous. This clonotype was obtained from a human donor with classical Hodgkin lymphoma. The CDR3 loop is CASARLEAFF. The CDR3 nucleotides are TGTGCCAGCGCCAGGCTTGAAGCTTTCTTT.